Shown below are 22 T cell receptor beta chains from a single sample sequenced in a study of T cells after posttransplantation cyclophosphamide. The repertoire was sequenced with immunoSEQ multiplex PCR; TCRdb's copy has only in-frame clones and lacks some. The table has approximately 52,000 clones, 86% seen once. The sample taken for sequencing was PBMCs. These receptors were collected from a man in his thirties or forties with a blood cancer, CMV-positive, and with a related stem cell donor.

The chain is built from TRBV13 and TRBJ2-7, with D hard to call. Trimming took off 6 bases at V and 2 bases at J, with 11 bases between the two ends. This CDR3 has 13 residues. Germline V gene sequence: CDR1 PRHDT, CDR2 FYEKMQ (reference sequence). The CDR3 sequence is CASSGSHPYEQYF. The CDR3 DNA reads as TGTGCCAGCAGTGGCTCCCATCCCTACGAGCAGTACTTC.

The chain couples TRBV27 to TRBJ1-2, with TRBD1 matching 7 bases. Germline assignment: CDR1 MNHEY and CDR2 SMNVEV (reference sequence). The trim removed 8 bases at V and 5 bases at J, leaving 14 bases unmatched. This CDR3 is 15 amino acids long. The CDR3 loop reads CASSRIGDRIYGYTF. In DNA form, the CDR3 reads TGTGCCAGCTCGCGAATAGGGGACAGAATATATGGCTACACCTTC.

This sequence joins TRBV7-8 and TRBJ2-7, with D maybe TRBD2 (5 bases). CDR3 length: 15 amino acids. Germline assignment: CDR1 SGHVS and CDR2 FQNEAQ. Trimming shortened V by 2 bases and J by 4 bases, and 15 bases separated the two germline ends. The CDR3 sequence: CASSLRAASFYEQYF. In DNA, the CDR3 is TGTGCCAGCAGCTTAAGAGCGGCTTCCTTTTACGAGCAGTACTTC.

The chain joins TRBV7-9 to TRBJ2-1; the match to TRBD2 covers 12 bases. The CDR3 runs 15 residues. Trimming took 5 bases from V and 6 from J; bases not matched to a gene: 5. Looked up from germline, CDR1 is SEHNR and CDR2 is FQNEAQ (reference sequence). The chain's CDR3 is CASSGGGLAGNEQFF. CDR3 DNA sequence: TGTGCCAGCAGCGGCGGGGGACTAGCGGGCAATGAGCAGTTCTTC.

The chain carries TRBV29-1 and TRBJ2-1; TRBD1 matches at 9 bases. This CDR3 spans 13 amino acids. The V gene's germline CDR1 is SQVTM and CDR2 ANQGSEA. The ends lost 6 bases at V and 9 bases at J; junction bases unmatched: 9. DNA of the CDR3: TGCAGCGTACCGGACAGGGGTAGAGGTGAGCAGTTCTTC. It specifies CSVPDRGRGEQFF.

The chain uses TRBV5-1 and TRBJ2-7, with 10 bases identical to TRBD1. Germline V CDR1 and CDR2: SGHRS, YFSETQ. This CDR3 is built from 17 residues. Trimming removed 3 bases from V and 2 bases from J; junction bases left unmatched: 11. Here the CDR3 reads CASSSFSGTGAAYEQYF. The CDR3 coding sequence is TGCGCCAGCAGCTCTTTTTCCGGGACAGGGGCCGCCTACGAGCAGTACTTC.

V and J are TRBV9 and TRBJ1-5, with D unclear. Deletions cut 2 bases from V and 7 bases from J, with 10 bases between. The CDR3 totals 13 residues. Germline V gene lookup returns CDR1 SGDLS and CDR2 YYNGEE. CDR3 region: CASSVTIGQPQHF. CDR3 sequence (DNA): TGTGCCAGCAGCGTTACTATAGGACAGCCCCAGCATTTT.

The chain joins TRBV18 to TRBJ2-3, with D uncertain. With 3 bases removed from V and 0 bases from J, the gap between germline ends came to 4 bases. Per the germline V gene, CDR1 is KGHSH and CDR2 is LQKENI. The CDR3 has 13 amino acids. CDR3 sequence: CASSPASTDTQYF. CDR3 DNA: TGTGCCAGCTCACCGGCTAGCACAGATACGCAGTATTTT.

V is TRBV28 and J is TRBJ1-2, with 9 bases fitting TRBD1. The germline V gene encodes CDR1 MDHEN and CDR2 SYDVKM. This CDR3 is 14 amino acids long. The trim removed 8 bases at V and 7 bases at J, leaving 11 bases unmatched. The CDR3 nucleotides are TGTGCCAGCCAAGCCACCGGGACAGGGAGTGGCTACACCTTC. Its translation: CASQATGTGSGYTF.

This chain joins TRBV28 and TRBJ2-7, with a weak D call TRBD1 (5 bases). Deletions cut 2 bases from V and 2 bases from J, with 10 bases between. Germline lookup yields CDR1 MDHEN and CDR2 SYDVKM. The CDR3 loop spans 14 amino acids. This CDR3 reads CASSLGAITYEQYF. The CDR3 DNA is TGTGCCAGCAGTTTAGGGGCCATCACCTACGAGCAGTACTTC.

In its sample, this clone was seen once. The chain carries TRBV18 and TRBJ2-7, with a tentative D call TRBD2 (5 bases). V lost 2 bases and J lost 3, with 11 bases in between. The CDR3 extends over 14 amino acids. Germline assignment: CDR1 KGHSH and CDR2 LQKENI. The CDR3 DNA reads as TGTGCCAGCTCACCAACGGGGTCCCGCTACGAGCAGTACTTC. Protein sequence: CASSPTGSRYEQYF.

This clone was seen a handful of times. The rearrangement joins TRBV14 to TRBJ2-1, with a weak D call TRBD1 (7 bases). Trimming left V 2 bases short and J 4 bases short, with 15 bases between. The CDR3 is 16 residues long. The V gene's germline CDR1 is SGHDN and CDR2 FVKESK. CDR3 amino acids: CASSQNRAGGYNEQFF. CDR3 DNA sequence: TGTGCCAGCAGCCAAAATCGGGCAGGGGGGTACAATGAGCAGTTCTTC.

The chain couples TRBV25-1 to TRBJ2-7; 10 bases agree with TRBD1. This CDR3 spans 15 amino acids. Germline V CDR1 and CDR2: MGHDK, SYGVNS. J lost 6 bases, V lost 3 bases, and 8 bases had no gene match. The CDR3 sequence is CASSDSGQGRSEQYF. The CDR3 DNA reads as TGTGCCAGCAGTGACTCGGGACAGGGGAGGAGCGAGCAGTACTTC.

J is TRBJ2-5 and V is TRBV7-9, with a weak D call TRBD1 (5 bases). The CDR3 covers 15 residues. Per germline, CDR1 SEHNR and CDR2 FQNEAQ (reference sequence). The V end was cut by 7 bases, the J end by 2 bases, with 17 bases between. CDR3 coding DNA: TGTGCCAGCACCCCCTGGGGCCAGCTTCAAGAGACCCAGTACTTC. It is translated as CASTPWGQLQETQYF.

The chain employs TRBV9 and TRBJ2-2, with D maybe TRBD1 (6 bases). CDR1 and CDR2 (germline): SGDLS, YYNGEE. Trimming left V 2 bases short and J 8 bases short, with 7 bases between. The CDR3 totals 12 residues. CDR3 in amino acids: CASSVRGGELFF. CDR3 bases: TGTGCCAGCAGCGTCAGGGGAGGGGAGCTGTTTTTT.

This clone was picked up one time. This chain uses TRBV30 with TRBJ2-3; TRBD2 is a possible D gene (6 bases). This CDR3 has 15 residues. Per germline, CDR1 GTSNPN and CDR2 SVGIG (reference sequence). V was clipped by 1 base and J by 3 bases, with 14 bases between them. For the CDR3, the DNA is TGTGCCTGGAGTGCCCCTACTAGCAAGACAGATACGCAGTATTTT. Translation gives CAWSAPTSKTDTQYF.

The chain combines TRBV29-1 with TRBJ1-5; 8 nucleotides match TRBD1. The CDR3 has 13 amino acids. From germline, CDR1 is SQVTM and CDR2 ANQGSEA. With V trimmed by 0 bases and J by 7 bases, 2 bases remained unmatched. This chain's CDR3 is CSVEEQGGQPQHF. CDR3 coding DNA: TGCAGCGTTGAAGAACAGGGGGGCCAGCCCCAGCATTTT.

The CDR3 nucleotides read TGTGCCAGCAGCGAATCAACAGGGGGCGCGGGCACTGAAGCTTTCTTT. It specifies CASSESTGGAGTEAFF. The chain is built from TRBV6-1 and TRBJ1-1; 9 nucleotides agree with TRBD1. This CDR3 is 16 amino acids long. Germline V gene sequence: CDR1 MNHNS, CDR2 SASEGT. V lost 6 bases, J lost 4 bases, and 12 bases stayed unmatched.

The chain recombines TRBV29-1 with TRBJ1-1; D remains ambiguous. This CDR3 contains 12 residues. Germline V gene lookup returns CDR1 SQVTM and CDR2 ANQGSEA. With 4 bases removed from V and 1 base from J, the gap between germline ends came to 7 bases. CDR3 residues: CSVGTGNTEAFF. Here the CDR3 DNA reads TGCAGCGTTGGTACCGGGAACACTGAAGCTTTCTTT.

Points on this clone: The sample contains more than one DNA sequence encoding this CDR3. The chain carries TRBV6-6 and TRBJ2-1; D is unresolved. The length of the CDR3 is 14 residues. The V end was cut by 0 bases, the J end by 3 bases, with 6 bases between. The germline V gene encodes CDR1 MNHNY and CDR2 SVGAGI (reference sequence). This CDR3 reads CASSYSRVYNEQFF. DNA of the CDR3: TGTGCCAGCAGTTACTCTCGGGTCTACAATGAGCAGTTCTTC.

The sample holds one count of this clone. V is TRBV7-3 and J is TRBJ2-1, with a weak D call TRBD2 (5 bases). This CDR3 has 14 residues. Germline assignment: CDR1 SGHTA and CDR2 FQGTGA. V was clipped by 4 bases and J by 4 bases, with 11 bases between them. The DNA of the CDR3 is TGTGCCAGCAGCTCCGGACTGAATTACAATGAGCAGTTCTTC. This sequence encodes CASSSGLNYNEQFF.

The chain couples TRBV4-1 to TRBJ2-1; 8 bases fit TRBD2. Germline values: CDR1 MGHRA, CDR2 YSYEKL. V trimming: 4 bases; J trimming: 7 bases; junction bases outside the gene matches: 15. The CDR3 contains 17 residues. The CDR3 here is CASSLRWAGGGLNEQFF. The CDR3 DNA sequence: TGCGCCAGCAGCCTCCGCTGGGCGGGAGGCGGTTTGAATGAGCAGTTCTTC.